This TCR beta chain was identified during a study of T cell responses to AZD1222 COVID-19 vaccine. V shed 2 bases and J shed 5 bases, with 13 bases lying between them. This CDR3 region has 14 residues. Germline CDR1 MNHEY, CDR2 SMNVEV (reference sequence). On this clone itself: Its specificity is not known.

The protocol was immunoSEQ multiplex PCR, while the TCRdb copy is restricted to in-frame clones and leaves out a portion. This table has 150,000 or so clones, approximately 90% appearing once. Study-wide findings and caveats: Nearly half of spike-specific TCRs reportedly target unmutated variant regions.

Here the sequenced sample was peripheral blood, taken 28 days after the second AZD1222 dose. The genes are TRBV27 and TRBJ2-7, with D possibly matching TRBD2 (5 bases). The sequence came from an adult who received the AZD1222 COVID-19 vaccine. The CDR3 region is CASSLSSGLHEQYF. CDR3 DNA sequence: TGTGCCAGCAGTTTAAGTTCGGGGTTGCACGAGCAGTACTTC.